These T cell receptor beta chains were read from a single sample in a study of beta chain features in type 1 diabetes. The data were produced by immunoSEQ multiplex PCR, yet TCRdb's version contains in-frame clones alone and is incomplete. Among hundreds of thousands of clones listed, about an eighth were seen once. Source material: naive CD4+ T cells from blood. The receptors here all came from a woman younger than 35 in good health. Both conserved end residues are part of each CDR3. D genes are given only for firm matches. Clone size is stated in some rows and not others, as once, few, many or a class when expanded.

size: -; J: TRBJ2-3; D: -; V: TRBV28; DNA: TGTGCCAGCACACGCGGGGCATCCCTTACAGATACGCAGTATTTT; CDR3: CASTRGASLTDTQYF
size: -; J: TRBJ1-1; D: -; V: TRBV29-1; DNA: TGCAGCGCACAGGGACATTCGAACACTGAAGCTTTCTTT; CDR3: CSAQGHSNTEAFF
size: -; J: TRBJ1-5; D: TRBD1; V: TRBV19; DNA: TGTGCCAGTAGTCCGAGACAGGGTGGCCAGCCCCAGCATTTT; CDR3: CASSPRQGGQPQHF
size: -; J: TRBJ1-1; D: -; V: TRBV2; DNA: TGTGCCAGCAGTGAACTAACATCGGGGGAAACTGAAGCTTTCTTT; CDR3: CASSELTSGETEAFF
size: few; J: TRBJ1-2; D: -; V: TRBV18; DNA: TGTGCCAGCTCACCAACCCAGGATAACTATGGCTACACCTTC; CDR3: CASSPTQDNYGYTF
size: few; J: TRBJ2-3; D: TRBD2; V: TRBV4-3; DNA: TGCGCCAGCAGCCAAAGCGGGAGAGCAGATACGCAGTATTTT; CDR3: CASSQSGRADTQYF
size: few; J: TRBJ2-1; D: TRBD2; V: TRBV6-5; DNA: TGTGCCAGCACGGGAGGAAGTAGCTCCTACAATGAGCAGTTCTTC; CDR3: CASTGGSSSYNEQFF
size: -; J: TRBJ2-1; D: TRBD1; V: TRBV5-4; DNA: TGTGCCAGCAGCTTGGCTAGGGGGCCCAATGAGCAGTTCTTC; CDR3: CASSLARGPNEQFF
size: few; J: TRBJ2-5; D: -; V: TRBV7-9; DNA: TGTGCCAGCAGCTTATTGACCCTAGAGACCCAGTACTTC; CDR3: CASSLLTLETQYF
size: few; J: TRBJ1-5; D: -; V: TRBV7-9; DNA: TGTGCCAGCAGCTTAGCGGCGGGATCTAATCAGCCCCAGCATTTT; CDR3: CASSLAAGSNQPQHF
size: few; J: TRBJ1-5; D: -; V: TRBV19; DNA: TGTGCCACTACGGAGGGGAGAAATCAGCCCCAGCATTTT; CDR3: CATTEGRNQPQHF
size: few; J: TRBJ2-7; D: -; V: TRBV25-1; DNA: TGTGCCAGCAGTGCCTCGGGACCTCTGGGCGGCGTGTACTTC; CDR3: CASSASGPLGGVYF
size: -; J: TRBJ2-3; D: -; V: TRBV1; DNA: TGCACCAGCAGCCCCGTGGGGACTAGCGGGAGTGATACGCAGTATTTT; CDR3: CTSSPVGTSGSDTQYF
size: few; J: TRBJ2-3; D: -; V: TRBV7-3; DNA: TGTGCCAGCAGCCCCCCGAGGTCAGATACGCAGTATTTT; CDR3: CASSPPRSDTQYF
size: -; J: TRBJ2-5; D: -; V: TRBV4-3; DNA: TGCGCCAGCAGCCAAGGGAAACAAGCGGGTGTCCAAGAGACCCAGTACTTC; CDR3: CASSQGKQAGVQETQYF
size: -; J: TRBJ1-2; D: -; V: TRBV6-5; DNA: TGTGCCAGCAGTCAAAGGACGGCCCCGGCAACCTTC; CDR3: CASSQRTAPATF
size: -; J: TRBJ2-1; D: -; V: TRBV5-6; DNA: TGTGCCAGCAGCTTGGATTGGCCGGGGTACAATGAGCAGTTCTTC; CDR3: CASSLDWPGYNEQFF
size: few; J: TRBJ2-3; D: -; V: TRBV27; DNA: TGTGCCAGCAGTTCCCTGCTTTTGGGGACTGACACAGATACGCAGTATTTT; CDR3: CASSSLLLGTDTDTQYF
size: few; J: TRBJ2-1; D: -; V: TRBV30; DNA: TGTGCCTGGAGTGTGTTGGGGGGCGAAGGGCAGTTCTTC; CDR3: CAWSVLGGEGQFF
size: few; J: TRBJ2-5; D: -; V: TRBV9; DNA: TGTGCCAGCAGCCAGAGGGGGGGCGCAGAGACCCAGTACTTC; CDR3: CASSQRGGAETQYF
size: few; J: TRBJ2-5; D: -; V: TRBV2; DNA: TGTGCCAGCAGTTTCTGGTCGGTTCAAGAGACCCAGTACTTC; CDR3: CASSFWSVQETQYF
size: few; J: TRBJ2-5; D: TRBD2; V: TRBV7-2; DNA: TGTGCCAGCAGCCCCGGACTAGCGGGGGGACTTCAAGAGACCCAGTACTTC; CDR3: CASSPGLAGGLQETQYF
size: -; J: TRBJ2-6; D: -; V: TRBV25-1; DNA: TGTGCCAGCAGCGCTTCTGGGGCCAACGTCCTGACTTTC; CDR3: CASSASGANVLTF
size: -; J: TRBJ2-3; D: TRBD2; V: TRBV7-2; DNA: TGTGCCAGCAGCTTATCGCGGGGGACAGATACGCAGTATTTT; CDR3: CASSLSRGTDTQYF
size: few; J: TRBJ2-5; D: -; V: TRBV7-2; DNA: TGTGCCAGCAGCTTAAAAGGGACCCAGTACTTC; CDR3: CASSLKGTQYF
size: few; J: TRBJ1-4; D: -; V: TRBV13; DNA: TGTGCCAGCAGCCGCCTCGGGGCAGGGGCTAATGAAAAACTGTTTTTT; CDR3: CASSRLGAGANEKLFF
size: few; J: TRBJ2-1; D: TRBD2; V: TRBV14; DNA: TGTGCCAGCAGCCCGGGACTAGCGGGAGGAGGTGAGCAGTTCTTC; CDR3: CASSPGLAGGGEQFF
size: few; J: TRBJ2-5; D: -; V: TRBV30; DNA: TGTGCCCGAGCGAGTGCGGAGACCCAGTACTTC; CDR3: CARASAETQYF
size: few; J: TRBJ1-4; D: -; V: TRBV29-1; DNA: TGCAGCGTTGCAGCGGAAAAACTGTTTTTT; CDR3: CSVAAEKLFF
size: few; J: TRBJ2-6; D: -; V: TRBV7-3; DNA: TGTGCCAGCAGCCCTCAGGGTGCCAACGTCCTGACTTTC; CDR3: CASSPQGANVLTF
size: -; J: TRBJ2-3; D: TRBD2; V: TRBV7-2; DNA: TGTGCCAGCAGTCGGGCGGCGGGACTAGTCACAGATACGCAGTATTTT; CDR3: CASSRAAGLVTDTQYF
size: few; J: TRBJ2-3; D: -; V: TRBV6-6; DNA: TGTGCCAGCAGCGGCGCTGATCAGATACGTGGGTATTTT; CDR3: CASSGADQIRGYF
size: few; J: TRBJ2-1; D: -; V: TRBV27; DNA: TGTGCCAGCAGTTTAGGGCCACACGGGGTGGATGAGCAGTTCTTC; CDR3: CASSLGPHGVDEQFF
size: many; J: TRBJ2-5; D: -; V: TRBV7-9; DNA: TGTGCCAGCAGCTTTATCCAAGAGACCCAGTACTTC; CDR3: CASSFIQETQYF
size: few; J: TRBJ2-3; D: TRBD2; V: TRBV7-9; DNA: TGTGCCAGCAGCTTTGGGTCTAGCGGGGGAAACACAGATACGCAGTATTTT; CDR3: CASSFGSSGGNTDTQYF
size: few; J: TRBJ1-1; D: -; V: TRBV4-3; DNA: TGCGCCAGCAGCACAACAGGGAGCACTGAAGCTTTCTTT; CDR3: CASSTTGSTEAFF
size: -; J: TRBJ2-3; D: TRBD2; V: TRBV5-1; DNA: TGCGCCAGCAGATTGACTAGCGGGACAGATACGCAGTATTTT; CDR3: CASRLTSGTDTQYF
size: many; J: TRBJ2-1; D: -; V: TRBV15; DNA: TGTGCCACCAGCAGTAGGCCTCGTGAGCAGTTCTTC; CDR3: CATSSRPREQFF
size: -; J: TRBJ2-7; D: -; V: TRBV9; DNA: TGTGCCAGCAGCTCTAGGAAGGGCAATTACGAGCAGTACTTC; CDR3: CASSSRKGNYEQYF
size: few; J: TRBJ2-5; D: TRBD2; V: TRBV10-3; DNA: TGTGCCACTGCCGGGGGGGTAGAGACCCAGTACTTC; CDR3: CATAGGVETQYF
size: few; J: TRBJ2-5; D: -; V: TRBV30; DNA: TGTGCCTGGAGTGTACGCCGAAACGACAGGCAAGAGACCCAGTACTTC; CDR3: CAWSVRRNDRQETQYF
size: -; J: TRBJ2-4; D: -; V: TRBV25-1; DNA: TGTGCCAGCAGTGATATTCGAATGGGGGAGCGGGACATTCAGTACTTC; CDR3: CASSDIRMGERDIQYF
size: few; J: TRBJ2-2; D: -; V: TRBV7-2; DNA: TGTGCCAGCAGCCCAGGACTGGCGAACACCGGGGAGCTGTTTTTT; CDR3: CASSPGLANTGELFF
size: few; J: TRBJ2-3; D: TRBD1; V: TRBV9; DNA: TGTGCCAGCAGCGTAGGTCCCCGACAGGGTTGGACAGATACGCAGTATTTT; CDR3: CASSVGPRQGWTDTQYF